Listed below are T cell receptor beta chains from one sample, sequenced in a study of technical replicates of blood from several donors. Generated by immunoSEQ multiplex PCR, the TCRdb table keeps only in-frame clones and is missing some. This table has roughly 81,000 clones, 80% to 90% appearing once. The source material was PBMCs. The receptors here all came from a human donor in good health. Some clones in this sample may be carry-over from other donors' samples. CDR3s include the opening cysteine and the closing phenylalanine or tryptophan. Where a row states a size, it is once, few, many or the class of an expanded clone; other rows omit it.

j_call clone_size v_call cdr3_aa
TRBJ1-2 . TRBV6-5 CASSYSISFQNGYTF
TRBJ1-4 once TRBV5-1 CASSKWGQNQGAGEKLFF
TRBJ2-7 . TRBV29-1 CSVEDRGRYEQYF
TRBJ2-5 . TRBV7-6 CASSSVLTQETQYF
TRBJ2-1 few TRBV4-3 CASSPGLAGSYNEQFF
TRBJ2-7 . TRBV7-9 CASTRGYEQYF
TRBJ2-7 . TRBV7-9 CASGTGEQYF
TRBJ1-2 few TRBV5-6 CASSLDAENLAF
TRBJ2-1 . TRBV15 CATSRDLAGGYNEQFF
TRBJ2-3 . TRBV9 CASSVGPMYTGGTDTQYF
TRBJ2-1 . TRBV5-1 CASSATSGRAISEQFF
TRBJ2-1 . TRBV7-2 CASSLAAGSYNEQFF